This passage covers 25 T cell receptor beta chains from one sample sequenced in a study of T cell responses to AZD1222 COVID-19 vaccine. Here immunoSEQ multiplex PCR was the method, and the copy in TCRdb shows in-frame clones only, minus some. The repertoire holds roughly 110,000 clones, with around nine tenths as singletons. Sequenced material: peripheral blood, taken 28 days after the second AZD1222 dose. The receptors here all came from an adult who received the AZD1222 COVID-19 vaccine.

The chain joins TRBV13 to TRBJ2-1, with 14 bases matching TRBD2. Germline CDR1 reads PRHDT; CDR2 reads FYEKMQ (reference sequence). This CDR3 is built from 15 residues. The junction had 7 bases not matched to a gene; V was cut back by 3 bases and J by 12 bases. The CDR3 here is CASSFGTSGGGGQFF. DNA for the CDR3: TGTGCCAGCAGCTTCGGGACTAGCGGGGGAGGAGGGCAGTTCTTC.

This clone was counted a few times. This chain joins TRBV28 and TRBJ1-2; 9 bases agree with TRBD1. Looked up from germline, CDR1 is MDHEN and CDR2 is SYDVKM. The length of the CDR3 is 15 residues. J lost 4 bases, V lost 10 bases, and 13 bases had no gene match. The CDR3 loop is CATRSSGTGTYGYTF. The CDR3 nucleotides read TGTGCCACCCGGTCCTCCGGGACAGGGACCTATGGCTACACCTTC.

The count of this clone is one. This rearrangement joins TRBV6-4 to TRBJ1-2; D may be TRBD1 (5 bases). The CDR3 is 13 residues long. Trimming removed 4 bases at V and 4 bases at J, with 10 bases between. Germline-derived CDR1 and CDR2 are MRHNA and SNTAGT. The CDR3 loop is CASSGGKPYGYTF. CDR3 nucleotides: TGTGCCAGCAGTGGGGGGAAGCCCTATGGCTACACCTTC.

The chain has TRBV4-3 and TRBJ1-1, with a tentative D call TRBD1 (5 bases). V dropped 4 bases and J dropped 1 base, with 13 bases sitting between them. Germline CDR1 and CDR2: LGHNA and YSLEER. CDR3 length: 15 amino acids. As DNA, the CDR3 is TGCGCCAGCAGCCCAGAAGGGACGGGGAACACTGAAGCTTTCTTT. Its protein is CASSPEGTGNTEAFF.

The rearrangement joins TRBV7-8 to TRBJ2-7; 12 bases fit TRBD2. With V trimmed by 4 bases and J by 5 bases, 3 bases remained unmatched. CDR1 and CDR2 (germline): SGHVS, FQNEAQ. There are 14 residues in the CDR3. The CDR3 DNA follows: TGTGCCAGCAGCTACCGGACTAGCGGGGACGAGCAGTACTTC. The encoded protein is CASSYRTSGDEQYF. Filled out from reference TRBV7-8 and TRBJ2-7, the complete variable domain reads GAGVSQSPRYKVAKRGQDVALRCDPISGHVSLFWYQQALGQGPEFLTYFQNEAQLDKSGLPSDRFFAERPEGSVSTLKIQRTQQEDSAVYLCASSYRTSGDEQYFGPGTRLTVT.

This chain links TRBV5-8 with TRBJ2-5; 8 nucleotides match TRBD1. After removal of 0 bases from V and 0 bases from J, the junction contained 1 base not matched to a gene. This CDR3 contains 15 residues. Germline-derived CDR1 and CDR2 are SGHTS and YDEGEE. In DNA, the CDR3 is TGTGCCAGCAGCTTGGGGACAGGGTACCAAGAGACCCAGTACTTC. Its protein is CASSLGTGYQETQYF.

This clone was observed a few times. This chain uses TRBV28 with TRBJ1-1; no reliable D call. V dropped 8 bases and J dropped 1 base, with 11 bases sitting between them. The V gene's germline CDR1 is MDHEN and CDR2 SYDVKM. The CDR3 extends over 13 amino acids. The CDR3 protein is CASGRWGNTEAFF. As DNA, the CDR3 is TGTGCCAGCGGGCGTTGGGGGAACACTGAAGCTTTCTTT.

The J gene is TRBJ2-7, the V gene TRBV10-3; the D call may be TRBD1 or TRBD2 (5 bases each). The CDR3 spans 14 residues. Germline CDR1 reads ENHRY; CDR2 reads SYGVKD. V dropped 7 bases and J dropped 0 bases, with 13 bases sitting between them. The DNA for the CDR3 is TGTGCCATCAAGGGACGGACTTTCTCCTACGAGCAGTACTTC. Protein sequence: CAIKGRTFSYEQYF.

This rearrangement joins TRBV9 to TRBJ2-1, with 7 nucleotides matching TRBD2. CDR1 and CDR2 (germline): SGDLS, YYNGEE. J lost 3 bases, V lost 3 bases, and 3 bases had no gene match. The CDR3 consists of 14 residues. The CDR3 here is CASSGSGNYNEQFF. CDR3 bases: TGTGCCAGCAGCGGAAGCGGGAACTACAATGAGCAGTTCTTC.

The J gene is TRBJ2-7, the V gene TRBV27; TRBD2 aligns across 10 bases. The V gene end was trimmed by 3 bases and the J gene end by 3 bases; junction bases not matched to a gene: 5. Germline V gives CDR1 MNHEY, CDR2 SMNVEV (reference sequence). The CDR3 has 15 amino acids. The CDR3 loop reads CASSFKLAGHYEQYF. CDR3 coding DNA: TGTGCCAGCAGTTTCAAACTAGCGGGGCACTACGAGCAGTACTTC.

The chain is built from TRBV30 and TRBJ1-3; D unclear. The length of the CDR3 is 14 residues. Per germline, CDR1 GTSNPN and CDR2 SVGIG (reference sequence). Between the trimmed V and J ends, which lost 5 bases and 0 bases, there was a span of 11 bases. The CDR3 DNA follows: TGTGCCTGGTTTCCAAGGATCTCTGGAAACACCATATATTTT. Protein sequence: CAWFPRISGNTIYF.

The chain combines TRBV14 with TRBJ1-1; D ambiguous. The V gene lost 0 bases and the J gene lost 5 bases, with 7 bases spanning the gap. This CDR3 comprises 13 residues. CDR1 and CDR2 (germline): SGHDN, FVKESK. CDR3: CASSQDRETEAFF. CDR3 sequence (DNA): TGTGCCAGCAGCCAAGATAGGGAAACTGAAGCTTTCTTT.

This rearrangement joins TRBV19 to TRBJ1-2; a weak D match, TRBD1 (5 bases). There are 15 residues in the CDR3. V gave up 1 base and J gave up 3 bases, with 12 bases separating them. Germline assignment: CDR1 LNHDA and CDR2 SQIVND (reference sequence). The CDR3 here is CASSIGGDGYYGYTF. The DNA of the CDR3 is TGTGCCAGTAGTATAGGGGGGGACGGCTACTATGGCTACACCTTC.

This clone was seen just once. The chain joins TRBV3-1 (or the pseudogene TRBV3-2) to TRBJ2-7, with a possible D match to TRBD2 (6 bases). The CDR3 extends over 14 amino acids. V was trimmed by 5 bases and J by 1 base, leaving 12 bases between them. Germline V lookup: CDR1 LGHDT, CDR2 YNNKEL (reference sequence). The CDR3 DNA reads TGTGCCAGCAGCTGGGGGACTCATTCCTACGAGCAGTACTTC. Translated, it gives CASSWGTHSYEQYF.

J is TRBJ2-1 and V is TRBV16; D possibly corresponds to TRBD2 (6 bases). CDR3 length equals 13 residues. Trimming removed 0 bases from V and 10 bases from J, with 10 bases in between. Per germline, CDR1 KGHSY and CDR2 FQNENV. The DNA of the CDR3 is TGTGCCAGCAGCCAATCGCGGGCGGGAGAGCAGTTCTTC. Its protein product is CASSQSRAGEQFF.

V usage is TRBV7-9 and J usage is TRBJ2-6; the D is unclear. The CDR3 is made up of 10 amino acids. V lost 11 bases, J lost 4 bases, and 3 bases lay in between. Germline CDR1 is SEHNR and CDR2 is FQNEAQ (reference sequence). Here the CDR3 DNA reads TGTGCCCCAGGGGCCAACGTCCTGACTTTC. Translating gives CAPGANVLTF.

This clone was picked up a small number of times. The V gene is TRBV11-2, the J gene TRBJ1-2, with D perhaps matching TRBD1 (5 bases). Deletions cut 2 bases from V and 2 bases from J, with 15 bases between. The CDR3 totals 16 residues. CDR1 and CDR2 from the germline V gene are SGHAT and FQNNGV. For the CDR3, the DNA is TGTGCCAGCAGCTTACGAAATGCGGGGGGGAACTATGGCTACACCTTC. Translation: CASSLRNAGGNYGYTF.

This clone was found a few times. The chain joins TRBV6-4 to TRBJ1-1, with D perhaps matching TRBD1 (5 bases). This CDR3 has 13 residues. V was clipped by 5 bases and J by 1 base, with 8 bases between them. CDR1 MRHNA and CDR2 SNTAGT come from the germline V gene. This CDR3 is CASSKTENTEAFF. CDR3 nucleotide sequence: TGTGCCAGCAGTAAGACAGAGAACACTGAAGCTTTCTTT.

The DNA of the CDR3 is TGTGCCAGCAGTGAATCACAGCTTAATCAGCCCCAGCATTTT. This encodes CASSESQLNQPQHF. The chain links TRBV6-1 to TRBJ1-5; D is ambiguous. Trimming took 2 bases from V and 4 from J, leaving 9 bases between them. Germline-derived CDR1 and CDR2 are MNHNS and SASEGT. The length of the CDR3 is 14 residues.

The chain carries TRBV1 and TRBJ1-1. TRBV1 is shown as a pseudogene. This CDR3 spans 14 amino acids. The CDR3 coding sequence is TGCACCAGCAGCCAAGACCAGGGAGTCACTGAAGCTTTCTTT. Amino acids: CTSSQDQGVTEAFF.

This chain connects TRBV3-1 (or the pseudogene TRBV3-2) to TRBJ1-1, with D hard to call. CDR1 is LGHDT, CDR2 YNNKEL, per germline (reference sequence). This CDR3 contains 14 residues. Trimming took off 1 base at V and 4 bases at J, with 10 bases between the two ends. CDR3 nucleotide sequence: TGTGCCAGCAGCCAAGGGCGCAGTGGCACTGAAGCTTTCTTT. Its protein product is CASSQGRSGTEAFF.

The chain links TRBV5-1 to TRBJ2-3; TRBD1 aligns across 8 bases. This CDR3 is 14 amino acids long. Germline trimming cut 4 bases from V and 5 bases from J; bases unmatched to any gene: 6. In germline, CDR1 is SGHRS, CDR2 YFSETQ. DNA of the CDR3: TGCGCCAGCAGCCAGGACAGGGTCCGAGATACGCAGTATTTT. It translates to CASSQDRVRDTQYF.

The gene calls are TRBV30 and TRBJ2-7, with D possibly TRBD2 on 6 matching bases. The CDR3 consists of 14 residues. V lost 3 bases and J lost 5, with 17 bases in between. The germline gives CDR1 GTSNPN, CDR2 SVGIG (reference sequence). CDR3 nucleotides: TGTGCCTGGAGGCCGACTAGGGGTTGGCACGAGCAGTACTTC. This encodes CAWRPTRGWHEQYF.

The CDR3 region is CASSFGTFYNEQFF. CDR3 bases: TGTGCCAGCAGCTTTGGGACGTTTTACAATGAGCAGTTCTTC. This chain uses TRBV7-9 with TRBJ2-1; D is possibly TRBD1 or TRBD2 (5 bases each). This CDR3 has 14 amino acids. V lost 3 bases and J lost 4, with 10 bases in between. Per the germline V gene, CDR1 is SEHNR and CDR2 is FQNEAQ (reference sequence).

V and J are TRBV4-2 and TRBJ1-2; a possible D gene is TRBD1 (5 bases). Germline CDR1 is LGHNA and CDR2 is YNFKEQ. V was trimmed by 2 bases and J by 2 bases, leaving 9 bases between them. The CDR3 has 14 residues. CDR3 bases: TGTGCCAGCAGCCAAATCTCAGGGAACTATGGCTACACCTTC. Encoded protein: CASSQISGNYGYTF.